The source of this TCR beta chain is a study of neurological immune-mediated disorders. TCRdb analysed the 5' RACE reads with MiXCR anew, one entry per CDR3 protein. The sample yields approximately 16,000 distinct CDR3 sequences, about 22% seen once. This clonotype was seen many times. Trimming removed 1 base from V and 8 bases from J, with 10 bases in between. Looked up from germline, CDR1 is SGHTA and CDR2 is FQGNSA. This CDR3 region has 13 residues. The receptor comes from a man over 45 in good health. The chain uses TRBV7-2 and TRBJ2-3; D remains unclear. Sequenced material: PBMCs. CDR3 loop: CASSLEGFGTQYF. The CDR3 DNA sequence: TGTGCCAGCAGCTTAGAAGGGTTTGGTACGCAGTATTTT.